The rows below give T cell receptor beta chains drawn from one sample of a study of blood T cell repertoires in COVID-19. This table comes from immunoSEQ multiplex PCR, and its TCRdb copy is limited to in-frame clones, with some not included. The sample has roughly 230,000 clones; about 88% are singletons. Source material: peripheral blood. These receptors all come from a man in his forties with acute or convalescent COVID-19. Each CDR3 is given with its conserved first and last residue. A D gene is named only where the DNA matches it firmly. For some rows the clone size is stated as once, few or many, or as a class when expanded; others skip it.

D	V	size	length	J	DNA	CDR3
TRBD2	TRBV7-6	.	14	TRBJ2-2	TGTGCCAGCAGTAGCGGGGATGGCACCGGGGAGCTGTTTTTT	CASSSGDGTGELFF
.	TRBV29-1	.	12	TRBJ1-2	TGCAGCGCATTGGTCGGTAACTATGGCTACACCTTC	CSALVGNYGYTF
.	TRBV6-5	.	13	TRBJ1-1	TGTGCCAGTGCGACAGGATTGAACACTGAAGCTTTCTTT	CASATGLNTEAFF
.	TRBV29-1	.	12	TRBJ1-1	TGCAGCGTTCGGCGGGGTGGCACTGAAGCTTTCTTT	CSVRRGGTEAFF
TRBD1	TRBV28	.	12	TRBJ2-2	TGTGCCAGCAGCCCCGGACAGGGTCCGCTGTTTTTT	CASSPGQGPLFF
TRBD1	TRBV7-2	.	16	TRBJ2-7	TGTGCCAGCAGCCCAAGCCCCGGGACAGGGTTCGACGAGCAGTACTTC	CASSPSPGTGFDEQYF
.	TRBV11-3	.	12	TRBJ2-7	TGTGCCAGCAGCTCACGCCCGGGAGTGCAGTACTTC	CASSSRPGVQYF
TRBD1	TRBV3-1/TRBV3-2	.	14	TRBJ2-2	TGTGCCAGCAGCCGGGACAGGGTCACCGGGGAGCTGTTTTTT	CASSRDRVTGELFF
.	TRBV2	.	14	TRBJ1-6	TGTGCCAGCAGTAGCGTCTCCTATAATTCACCCCTCCACTTT	CASSSVSYNSPLHF
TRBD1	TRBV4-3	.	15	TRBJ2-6	TGCGCCAGCAGCCAGGGGACAGCTGGGGCCAACGTCCTGACTTTC	CASSQGTAGANVLTF
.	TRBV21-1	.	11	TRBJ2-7	TGTGCCAGCCGGTGGGAGCTCGAGCAGTACTTC	CASRWELEQYF
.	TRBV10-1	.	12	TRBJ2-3	TGCGCCAGCAACAGCTGCACAGATACGCAGTATTTT	CASNSCTDTQYF
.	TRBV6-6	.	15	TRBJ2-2	TGTGCCAGCAGTCACCTTACAGGGAGCGGCGGGGAGCTGTTTTTT	CASSHLTGSGGELFF
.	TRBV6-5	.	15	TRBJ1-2	TGTGCCAGCCGTAACGGGTTAGGGACTAAGAGTGGCTACACCTTC	CASRNGLGTKSGYTF
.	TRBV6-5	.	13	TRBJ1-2	TGTGCCAGCAGCTCTGACAGTAACTATGGCTACACCTTC	CASSSDSNYGYTF
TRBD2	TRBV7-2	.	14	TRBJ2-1	TGTGCCAGCAGCCCAGGACTAGCGGGGGATAATCAGTTCTTC	CASSPGLAGDNQFF
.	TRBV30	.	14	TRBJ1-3	TGTGCCTGGAGTGGAGGGTTCTCTGGAAACACCATATATTTT	CAWSGGFSGNTIYF
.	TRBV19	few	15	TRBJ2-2	TGTGCCAGCCATTACGGGCCAGGGTTTGCCGGGGAGCTGTTTTTT	CASHYGPGFAGELFF
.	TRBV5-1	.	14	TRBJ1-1	TGCGCCAGCAGCTTGGAGGGACAGAACACTGAAGCTTTCTTT	CASSLEGQNTEAFF
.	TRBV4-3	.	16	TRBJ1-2	TGCGCCAGCAGCCAAGCAGGTTACGCGGGACTAAATGGCTACACCTTC	CASSQAGYAGLNGYTF
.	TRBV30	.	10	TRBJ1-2	TGTGCCTGTCTCCCAAGCGGCTACACCTTC	CACLPSGYTF
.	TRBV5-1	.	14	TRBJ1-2	TGCGCCAGCAGCTTGAATCAGGGTCCCTATGGCTACACCTTC	CASSLNQGPYGYTF
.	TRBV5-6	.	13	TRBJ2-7	TGTGCCAGCAGCACATACGGGAGATACGAGCAGTACTTC	CASSTYGRYEQYF
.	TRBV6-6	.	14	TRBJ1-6	TGTGCCACCTTGGGGGGGGTTTTCGGCTCACCCCTCCACTTT	CATLGGVFGSPLHF
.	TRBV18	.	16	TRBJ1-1	TGTGCCAGCTCACCACCGTCGAGAGGGAGCGACACTGAAGCTTTCTTT	CASSPPSRGSDTEAFF
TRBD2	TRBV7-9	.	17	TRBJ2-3	TGTGCCAGCAGCCTAGGACTAGCGGGGGGGCCCTGGGATACGCAGTATTTT	CASSLGLAGGPWDTQYF
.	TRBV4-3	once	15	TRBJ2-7	TGCGCCAGCAGCCAACAGGGTGGGGATTCCTACGAGCAGTACTTC	CASSQQGGDSYEQYF
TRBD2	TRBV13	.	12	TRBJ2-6	TGTGCCAGCAGCGCGGGGGAGGACGTCCTGACTTTC	CASSAGEDVLTF
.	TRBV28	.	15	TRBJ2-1	TGTGCCAGCAGTTTAGCGGGGGCCGGATACAATGAGCAGTTCTTC	CASSLAGAGYNEQFF
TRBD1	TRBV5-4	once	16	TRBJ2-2	TGTGCCAGCAGCTCCGCCACAGGGGTCCAGACCGGGGAGCTGTTTTTT	CASSSATGVQTGELFF
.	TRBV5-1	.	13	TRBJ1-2	TGCGCCAGCAGCTTTCAAACAGCTTACGGCTACACCTTC	CASSFQTAYGYTF
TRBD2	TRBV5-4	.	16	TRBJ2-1	TGTGCCAGCAGCTCCCAAGCGGGGGCCGCTTACAATGAGCAGTTCTTC	CASSSQAGAAYNEQFF
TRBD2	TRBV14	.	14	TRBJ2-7	TGTGCCAGCAGCCAAGCTAGCGGGGTGTTCGAGCAGTACTTC	CASSQASGVFEQYF
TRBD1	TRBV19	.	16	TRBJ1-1	TGTGCCAGTAGTACACCATACCGACAGGGGAACACTGAAGCTTTCTTT	CASSTPYRQGNTEAFF
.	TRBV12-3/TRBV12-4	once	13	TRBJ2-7	TGTGCCAGCAGTCGCGGCCCTGACTACGAGCAGTACTTC	CASSRGPDYEQYF